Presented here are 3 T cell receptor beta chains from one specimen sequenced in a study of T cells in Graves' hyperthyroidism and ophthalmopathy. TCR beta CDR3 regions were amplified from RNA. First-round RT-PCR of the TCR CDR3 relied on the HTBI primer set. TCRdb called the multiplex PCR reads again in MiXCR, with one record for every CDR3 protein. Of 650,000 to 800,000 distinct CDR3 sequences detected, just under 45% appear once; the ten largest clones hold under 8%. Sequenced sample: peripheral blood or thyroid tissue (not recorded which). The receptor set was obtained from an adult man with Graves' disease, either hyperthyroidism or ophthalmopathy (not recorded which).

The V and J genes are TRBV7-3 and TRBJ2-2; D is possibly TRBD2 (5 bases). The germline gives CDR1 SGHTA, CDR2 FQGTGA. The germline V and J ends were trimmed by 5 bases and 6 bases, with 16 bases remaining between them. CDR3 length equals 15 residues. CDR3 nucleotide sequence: TGTGCCAGCAGCCACCTAGCCGACGGGGCCGGGGAGCTGTTTTTT. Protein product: CASSHLADGAGELFF.

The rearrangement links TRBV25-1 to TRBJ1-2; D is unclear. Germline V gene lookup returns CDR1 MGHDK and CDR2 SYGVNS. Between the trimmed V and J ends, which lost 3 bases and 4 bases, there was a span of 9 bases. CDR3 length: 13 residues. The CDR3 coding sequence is TGTGCCAGCAGTGATCCGGGCATCTATGGCTACACCTTC. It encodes CASSDPGIYGYTF.

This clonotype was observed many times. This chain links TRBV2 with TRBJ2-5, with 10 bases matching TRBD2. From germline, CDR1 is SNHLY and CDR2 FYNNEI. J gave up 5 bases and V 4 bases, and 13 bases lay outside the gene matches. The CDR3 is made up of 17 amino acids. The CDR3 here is CASSGSLLAGEDETQYF. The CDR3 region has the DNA TGTGCCAGCAGTGGGTCCCTGCTAGCGGGGGAAGACGAGACCCAGTACTTC.